The 24 T cell receptor beta chains given below trace back to one sample, sequenced in a study of PD-1 blockade in classical Hodgkin lymphoma. Only in-frame clones appear in the TCRdb table, and some are missing; sequencing was by immunoSEQ multiplex PCR. The sample lists about 150,000 clones; 78% were seen once. Patients all relapsed after autologous stem cell transplantation, and there was variation in brentuximab vedotin exposure. Sequenced here: peripheral blood mononuclear cells (PBMCs), sampled before the second cycle of nivolumab. The source is a human donor with classical Hodgkin lymphoma.

CDR3 sequence: CASSFPSTYEQYF. The CDR3 DNA reads TGTGCCAGCAGCTTCCCTAGCACCTACGAGCAGTACTTC. This chain uses TRBV7-9 with TRBJ2-7; D perhaps matches TRBD2 (5 bases). The V end lost 3 bases, the J end lost 2 bases, and 8 bases lay between the germline ends. The CDR3 length is 13 residues. Germline V gives CDR1 SEHNR, CDR2 FQNEAQ (reference sequence).

This chain joins TRBV19 and TRBJ1-2; D is possibly TRBD1 (5 bases). V was trimmed by 2 bases and J by 3 bases, leaving 10 bases between them. Germline V CDR1 and CDR2: LNHDA, SQIVND (reference sequence). The CDR3 covers 14 residues. Here the CDR3 reads CASSIRGRDYGYTF. The CDR3 DNA is TGTGCCAGTAGTATAAGGGGCAGGGACTATGGCTACACCTTC.

The rearrangement joins TRBV10-3 to TRBJ2-6, with 9 nucleotides matching TRBD2. Germline V lookup: CDR1 ENHRY, CDR2 SYGVKD. Trimming removed 7 bases from V and 0 bases from J; junction bases left unmatched: 7. This CDR3 contains 17 residues. The DNA for the CDR3 is TGTGCCATCACAGCGGGAGGATTCAACTCTGGGGCCAACGTCCTGACTTTC. Protein product: CAITAGGFNSGANVLTF.

CDR3 sequence: CASSLLTGGLNEKLFF. The CDR3 region has the DNA TGTGCCAGCAGCCTGCTGACAGGGGGGCTTAATGAAAAACTGTTTTTT. This chain links TRBV5-6 with TRBJ1-4, with 9 bases lining up with TRBD1. The J segment lost 4 bases and the V segment lost 4 bases, leaving 8 bases of the junction unmatched. The germline CDR1 and CDR2 sequences are SGHDT and YYEEEE. There are 16 residues in the CDR3.

This clone has only a few counts. The chain carries TRBV2 and TRBJ2-2; 11 bases agree with TRBD2. V was clipped by 0 bases and J by 5 bases; unmatched bases: 5. This CDR3 has 17 amino acids. Germline V gene data show CDR1 as SNHLY and CDR2 as FYNNEI. CDR3 sequence reads: CASSEAPGLAATGELFF. DNA of the CDR3: TGTGCCAGCAGTGAAGCCCCGGGACTAGCGGCGACCGGGGAGCTGTTTTTT.

CDR3 bases: TGCGCCAGCAGTTCGTCAGGGGGCAACTATGGCTACACCTTC. Encoded protein: CASSSSGGNYGYTF. V is TRBV5-1 and J is TRBJ1-2, with 8 bases lining up with TRBD1. V trimming: 5 bases; J trimming: 2 bases; junction bases outside the gene matches: 5. The CDR3 is made up of 14 amino acids. Germline-derived CDR1 and CDR2 are SGHRS and YFSETQ.

V usage is TRBV5-1 and J usage is TRBJ1-2; tentatively, D is TRBD1 (5 bases). CDR1 SGHRS and CDR2 YFSETQ come from the germline V gene. This CDR3 comprises 14 residues. Trimming stripped 0 bases from V and 4 bases from J, with 10 bases between. As DNA, the CDR3 is TGCGCCAGCAGCTTGGGGCAGGGTTCCTATGGCTACACCTTC. It yields the protein CASSLGQGSYGYTF.

In regard to this clone: This sequence is one base from a far larger clone and is likely a read error. V usage is TRBV5-1 and J usage is TRBJ2-3; D assignment may be TRBD1 or TRBD2 (5 bases each). The germline V gene encodes CDR1 SGHRS and CDR2 YFSETQ. The V gene lost 2 bases and the J gene lost 2 bases, with 9 bases spanning the gap. The CDR3 is made up of 14 amino acids. CDR3 region: CASSLEGYTDTQYF. Here the CDR3 DNA reads TGCGCCAGCAGCTTAGAGGGGTACACAGATACGCAGTATTTT.

The sample holds a few counts of this clone. The chain couples TRBV6-5 to TRBJ2-2; D is perhaps TRBD2 (5 bases). CDR3 length: 14 amino acids. CDR1 is MNHEY and CDR2 is SVGAGI in the germline V gene. Trimming cost V 0 bases and J 7 bases, with 9 bases left between them. As DNA, the CDR3 is TGTGCCAGCAGTTACTCGAGGGCCGGCGGGGAGCTGTTTTTT. Residues: CASSYSRAGGELFF.

This rearrangement joins TRBV18 to TRBJ2-1; 8 positions agree with TRBD2. Germline values: CDR1 KGHSH, CDR2 LQKENI. The CDR3 extends over 15 amino acids. Losses at the gene ends were 3 bases for V and 3 bases for J; bases not matched to a gene: 4. The CDR3 DNA follows: TGTGCCAGCTCACCCGGGGGGGCCTACTACAATGAGCAGTTCTTC. Translation gives CASSPGGAYYNEQFF.

As DNA, the CDR3 is TGTGCCAGCAGCGACAGGAAGGTTGGCGAAAAACTGTTTTTT. It yields the protein CASSDRKVGEKLFF. The V gene is TRBV6-6, the J gene TRBJ1-4, with D possibly being TRBD1 (6 bases). CDR3 length equals 14 residues. Trimming took 6 bases from V and 8 from J, leaving 16 bases between them. Looked up from germline, CDR1 is MNHNY and CDR2 is SVGAGI (reference sequence).

J is TRBJ1-5 and V is TRBV6-6, with a weak D call TRBD1 (6 bases). CDR1 is MNHNY, CDR2 SVGAGI, per germline (reference sequence). Deletions cut 2 bases from V and 0 bases from J, with 11 bases between. This CDR3 has 16 residues. DNA of the CDR3: TGTGCCAGCAGTTACCTGACAGGAAATAGCAATCAGCCCCAGCATTTT. As protein: CASSYLTGNSNQPQHF.

The V and J genes are TRBV10-2 and TRBJ1-6; TRBD1 matches 8 bases. Losses at the gene ends were 9 bases for V and 9 bases for J; bases not matched to a gene: 22. CDR3 length: 18 residues. Germline assignment: CDR1 WSHSY and CDR2 SAAADI. The CDR3 is CARQLIQNPGGGGSPLHF. CDR3 bases: TGCGCCAGACAACTCATCCAAAACCCAGGGGGCGGCGGTTCACCCCTCCACTTT.

In this sample, this clone turned up once. The chain joins TRBV11-2 to TRBJ2-7; D unclear. CDR1 is SGHAT and CDR2 is FQNNGV in the germline V gene. Trimming removed 10 bases at V and 2 bases at J, with 18 bases between. The CDR3 totals 14 residues. This CDR3 reads CATTPPAGPYEQYF. As DNA, the CDR3 is TGTGCCACCACCCCCCCGGCTGGCCCCTACGAGCAGTACTTC.

The sample holds a few counts of this clone. V is TRBV6-1 and J is TRBJ2-3; weak D call: TRBD2 (6 bases). There are 14 residues in the CDR3. CDR1 and CDR2 (germline): MNHNS, SASEGT. With 11 bases removed from V and 2 bases from J, the gap between germline ends came to 17 bases. Written as DNA, the CDR3 is TGTGCCGGCCGTAGGACTACCTCCACAGATACGCAGTATTTT. Protein sequence: CAGRRTTSTDTQYF.

The chain joins TRBV5-6 to TRBJ1-3; D gene uncertain. Germline V CDR1 and CDR2: SGHDT, YYEEEE. V lost 0 bases and J lost 3, with 7 bases in between. The CDR3 spans 14 residues. The DNA for the CDR3 is TGTGCCAGCAGCTTGGGGCTGAATGGAAACACCATATATTTT. This gives the protein CASSLGLNGNTIYF.

The rearrangement uses TRBV7-7 and TRBJ2-1, with 11 bases identical to TRBD2. Germline V gives CDR1 SSHAT, CDR2 FNYEAQ (reference sequence). CDR3 size: 15 residues. J gave up 4 bases and V 5 bases, and 4 bases lay outside the gene matches. CDR3 nucleotides: TGTGCCAGCAGCATTGGGACTAGCGGTTACAATGAGCAGTTCTTC. The encoded protein is CASSIGTSGYNEQFF. Supplemented by reference TRBV7-7 and TRBJ2-1, the full variable domain reads GAGVSQSPRYKVTKRGQDVTLRCDPISSHATLYWYQQALGQGPEFLTYFNYEAQPDKSGLPSDRFSAERPEGSISTLTIQRTEQRDSAMYRCASSIGTSGYNEQFFGPGTRLTVL.

A few counts support this clone. The V gene is TRBV5-4, the J gene TRBJ2-1, with no clear D. The CDR3 spans 15 residues. Germline V lookup: CDR1 SGHNT, CDR2 YYREEE (reference sequence). V was trimmed by 1 base and J by 0 bases, leaving 8 bases between them. DNA of the CDR3: TGTGCCAGCAGCTTGATTGTAAGCTCCTACAATGAGCAGTTCTTC. This codes for CASSLIVSSYNEQFF.

This clone appeared once. The rearrangement uses TRBV9 and TRBJ2-2; the D gene is possibly TRBD1 (5 bases). V dropped 6 bases and J dropped 0 bases, with 9 bases sitting between them. The CDR3 sequence is 14 residues long. Germline CDR1 SGDLS, CDR2 YYNGEE. The CDR3 spells CASTGITNTGELFF. The DNA for the CDR3 is TGTGCCAGCACAGGGATCACGAACACCGGGGAGCTGTTTTTT.

This chain connects TRBV19 to TRBJ1-2, with D maybe TRBD1 (6 bases). CDR3 length equals 16 residues. CDR1 is LNHDA and CDR2 is SQIVND in the germline V gene (reference sequence). V was pared by 2 bases and J by 1 base, with 14 bases between. The CDR3 DNA reads TGTGCCAGTAGTATACCTGGACAGCAATATAACTATGGCTACACCTTC. Translation: CASSIPGQQYNYGYTF.

The V call is TRBV7-8, the J call TRBJ2-7, with 8 bases matching TRBD2. J lost 6 bases, V lost 1 base, and 17 bases had no gene match. Germline values: CDR1 SGHVS, CDR2 FQNEAQ. The CDR3 is 18 residues long. DNA of the CDR3: TGTGCCAGCAGCTTAGACTTTGGGACTAGAAGGTATTTGGGCGAGCAGTACTTC. As protein: CASSLDFGTRRYLGEQYF. Complete variable domain (other parts from reference TRBV7-8 and TRBJ2-7): GAGVSQSPRYKVAKRGQDVALRCDPISGHVSLFWYQQALGQGPEFLTYFQNEAQLDKSGLPSDRFFAERPEGSVSTLKIQRTQQEDSAVYLCASSLDFGTRRYLGEQYFGPGTRLTVT.

This clone was counted a few times. The rearrangement links TRBV7-9 to TRBJ1-2, with TRBD1 identical over 7 bases. The CDR3 runs 14 residues. After removal of 5 bases from V and 4 bases from J, the junction contained 7 bases not matched to a gene. CDR1 is SEHNR, CDR2 FQNEAQ, per germline (reference sequence). CDR3 amino acids: CASSPRQGLYGYTF. The CDR3, as DNA: TGTGCCAGCAGCCCGAGACAGGGACTCTATGGCTACACCTTC.

Of note for this clone: The same CDR3 can be traced to other DNA sequences in this sample. The chain carries TRBV7-3 and TRBJ2-3, with TRBD1 matching over 7 bases. The V segment lost 1 base and the J segment 4 bases; nucleotides outside the gene matches: 2. The CDR3 has 14 amino acids. CDR1 and CDR2 (germline): SGHTA, FQGTGA. The CDR3 loop reads CASSLRGGADTQYF. CDR3 nucleotide sequence: TGTGCCAGCAGCTTAAGAGGGGGCGCAGATACGCAGTATTTT.

The rearrangement links TRBV6-6 to TRBJ2-1; tentatively, D is TRBD2 (7 bases). V was clipped by 6 bases and J by 3 bases, with 18 bases between them. In germline, CDR1 is MNHNY, CDR2 SVGAGI (reference sequence). CDR3 size: 16 residues. The CDR3 DNA reads as TGTGCCAGCAGGGGGTTGGGGGAGGGACACTACAATGAGCAGTTCTTC. Translation gives CASRGLGEGHYNEQFF.